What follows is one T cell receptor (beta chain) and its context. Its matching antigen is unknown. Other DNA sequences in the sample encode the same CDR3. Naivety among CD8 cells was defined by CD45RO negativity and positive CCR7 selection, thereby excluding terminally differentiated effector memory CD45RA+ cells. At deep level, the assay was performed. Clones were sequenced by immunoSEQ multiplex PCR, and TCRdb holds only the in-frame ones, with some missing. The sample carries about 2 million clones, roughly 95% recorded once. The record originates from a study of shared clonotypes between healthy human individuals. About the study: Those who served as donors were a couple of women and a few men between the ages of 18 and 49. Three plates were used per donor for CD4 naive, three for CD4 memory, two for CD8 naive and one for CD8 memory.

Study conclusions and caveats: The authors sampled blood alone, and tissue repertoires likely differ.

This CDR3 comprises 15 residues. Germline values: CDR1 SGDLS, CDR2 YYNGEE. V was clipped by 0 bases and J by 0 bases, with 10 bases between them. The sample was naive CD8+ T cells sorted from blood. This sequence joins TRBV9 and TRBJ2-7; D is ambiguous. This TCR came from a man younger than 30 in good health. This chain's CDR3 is CASSVAPESSYEQYF. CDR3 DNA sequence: TGTGCCAGCAGCGTAGCCCCGGAGAGCTCCTACGAGCAGTACTTC.